The 4 T cell receptor beta chains listed next were all sequenced from one sample in a study of STAT5B mutations in CD4+ large granular lymphocyte leukemia. Method: immunoSEQ multiplex PCR; TCRdb's copy keeps in-frame clones and lacks some. The sample yields 37,000 or so clones, about 90% seen once. Specimen: CD4+ T cells from blood buffy coats. Receptors originate from a human donor in good health.

This clone was counted between two and nine times. This chain uses TRBV19 with TRBJ1-2, with 9 bases fitting TRBD1. The CDR3 runs to 15 residues. Germline CDR1 LNHDA, CDR2 SQIVND (reference sequence). The junction had 8 bases not matched to a gene; V was cut back by 4 bases and J by 5 bases. The CDR3 DNA sequence: TGTGCCAGTAGTACACCGGGACAGGGTCTTTATGGCTACACCTTC. This translates into CASSTPGQGLYGYTF.

This sequence joins TRBV5-6 and TRBJ1-5, with D possibly being TRBD1 (6 bases). The CDR3 length is 13 residues. With 3 bases removed from V and 4 bases from J, the gap between germline ends came to 8 bases. Germline lookup yields CDR1 SGHDT and CDR2 YYEEEE. The CDR3 reads CASSSTGNQPQHF. In nucleotides, the CDR3 is TGTGCCAGCAGCTCAACAGGGAATCAGCCCCAGCATTTT. The full variable domain, completed using reference TRBV5-6 and TRBJ1-5, is DAGVTQSPTHLIKTRGQQVTLRCSPKSGHDTVSWYQQALGQGPQFIFQYYEEEERQRGNFPDRFSGHQFPNYSSELNVNALLLGDSALYLCASSSTGNQPQHFGDGTRLSIL.

This sequence joins TRBV5-5 and TRBJ1-5; D might be TRBD1 (6 bases). Germline CDR1 and CDR2: SGHKS and YYEKEE (reference sequence). With 2 bases removed from V and 2 bases from J, the gap between germline ends came to 11 bases. The CDR3 consists of 15 residues. For the CDR3, the DNA is TGTGCCAGCAGCTTTCTAGCAGGGGGCAATCAGCCCCAGCATTTT. Amino acids: CASSFLAGGNQPQHF. The complete variable domain, with remaining parts taken from reference TRBV5-5 and TRBJ1-5, reads DAGVTQSPTHLIKTRGQQVTLRCSPISGHKSVSWYQQVLGQGPQFIFQYYEKEERGRGNFPDRFSARQFPNYSSELNVNALLLGDSALYLCASSFLAGGNQPQHFGDGTRLSIL.

The rearrangement uses TRBV19 and TRBJ2-1; D is perhaps TRBD2 (6 bases). The CDR3 extends over 19 amino acids. CDR1 LNHDA and CDR2 SQIVND come from the germline V gene (reference sequence). Deletions cut 6 bases from V and 2 bases from J, with 26 bases between. The CDR3 DNA reads as TGTGCCAGTAGCCCGGGTCGTTGGGCGCTAGCGCGAACCTACAATGAGCAGTTCTTC. Amino acid sequence: CASSPGRWALARTYNEQFF.